What follows are 31 T cell receptor beta chains derived from one specimen sequenced in a study of CD8+ T cells in alopecia areata. cDNA prepared by RNA extraction and subsequent reverse transcription served as the template for sequencing. TCRdb's copy holds only in-frame clones and misses some; the assay was immunoSEQ multiplex PCR. The sample has around 190,000 clones, around 50% seen once. Sequencing was carried out using CD8+ T cells sorted from blood. The receptor set was obtained from a human donor in good health.

The chain carries TRBV7-9 and TRBJ1-2, with D maybe TRBD1 (5 bases). The ends were cut back, 2 bases at V and 3 bases at J, with 10 bases in the middle. The germline CDR1 and CDR2 sequences are SEHNR and FQNEAQ (reference sequence). This CDR3 region has 14 residues. CDR3 amino acids: CASSLQGPYYGYTF. In DNA form, the CDR3 reads TGTGCCAGCAGCTTACAGGGTCCTTACTATGGCTACACCTTC.

There are a few counts of this clone. The chain uses TRBV29-1 and TRBJ2-3; D might be TRBD2 (6 bases). Germline CDR1 reads SQVTM; CDR2 reads ANQGSEA. The CDR3 consists of 14 residues. The V end lost 6 bases, the J end lost 1 base, and 14 bases lay between the germline ends. The CDR3 is CSVDLREGTDTQYF. The CDR3 region has the DNA TGCAGCGTGGACCTCAGGGAGGGCACAGATACGCAGTATTTT.

The chain employs TRBV7-9 and TRBJ2-5; 10 nucleotides match TRBD1. The junction had 7 bases not matched to a gene; V was cut back by 3 bases and J by 3 bases. CDR3 length equals 16 residues. Germline CDR1 and CDR2: SEHNR and FQNEAQ (reference sequence). CDR3 DNA sequence: TGTGCCAGCAGCTTGGCTCCGGGACAGGGGAAAGAGACCCAGTACTTC. The encoded protein is CASSLAPGQGKETQYF.

A few counts support this clone. Written as DNA, the CDR3 is TGTGCCAGCAGCCCAACGGGCTTCAACAATGAGCAGTTCTTC. This codes for CASSPTGFNNEQFF. V and J are TRBV7-2 and TRBJ2-1; D is unclear. Germline values: CDR1 SGHTA, CDR2 FQGNSA. V shed 5 bases and J shed 5 bases, with 13 bases lying between them. The CDR3 totals 14 residues.

The chain joins TRBV29-1 to TRBJ2-1; D remains ambiguous. V was shortened by 4 bases and J by 9 bases, with 7 bases between the two germline ends. CDR3 size: 10 residues. The germline V gene encodes CDR1 SQVTM and CDR2 ANQGSEA. The CDR3 loop reads CSVGVGEQFF. As DNA, the CDR3 is TGCAGCGTTGGGGTGGGTGAGCAGTTCTTC.

This chain links TRBV9 with TRBJ2-1; D ambiguous. Trimming took off 4 bases at V and 7 bases at J, with 12 bases between the two ends. Germline CDR1 is SGDLS and CDR2 is YYNGEE. This CDR3 has 13 residues. The CDR3 reads CASSPPSGNEQFF. As DNA, the CDR3 is TGTGCCAGCAGCCCTCCGTCCGGGAATGAGCAGTTCTTC. The full variable domain, in which reference TRBV9 and TRBJ2-1 provide the parts outside the CDR3, is DSGVTQTPKHLITATGQRVTLRCSPRSGDLSVYWYQQSLDQGLQFLIQYYNGEERAKGNILERFSAQQFPDLHSELNLSSLELGDSALYFCASSPPSGNEQFFGPGTRLTVL.

The genes are TRBV15 and TRBJ2-7, with D perhaps matching TRBD2 (5 bases). Germline V gene lookup returns CDR1 LNHNV and CDR2 YYDKDF (reference sequence). The germline V and J ends were trimmed by 4 bases and 7 bases, with 23 bases remaining between them. The CDR3 totals 16 residues. The CDR3 sequence is CATSNLGGELILEQYF. The DNA of the CDR3 is TGTGCCACCAGCAATTTAGGAGGAGAGCTCATTTTGGAGCAGTACTTC.

The chain links TRBV29-1 to TRBJ1-1; 7 bases fit TRBD1. The CDR3 has 15 amino acids. CDR1 and CDR2 (germline): SQVTM, ANQGSEA. V was clipped by 5 bases and J by 0 bases; unmatched bases: 9. The CDR3 DNA is TGCAGCGTTTTGAAGGGACAGATCATGAACACTGAAGCTTTCTTT. Translated, it gives CSVLKGQIMNTEAFF.

There are a few counts of this clone. The chain recombines TRBV5-5 with TRBJ2-1, with D perhaps given as TRBD1 or TRBD2 (5 bases each). With 9 bases removed from V and 6 bases from J, the gap between germline ends came to 22 bases. The CDR3 covers 15 residues. Germline values: CDR1 SGHKS, CDR2 YYEKEE (reference sequence). In nucleotides, the CDR3 is TGTGCCACCACCCCCGGGGCCGATTACTCCAATGAGCAGTTCTTC. Translating gives CATTPGADYSNEQFF.

The chain joins TRBV5-6 to TRBJ1-2, with D perhaps matching TRBD1 (5 bases). CDR1 SGHDT and CDR2 YYEEEE come from the germline V gene. The CDR3 extends over 16 amino acids. Between the trimmed V and J ends, which lost 4 bases and 3 bases, there was a span of 19 bases. The CDR3 protein is CASSPPRLGLDYGYTF. CDR3 DNA: TGTGCCAGCAGCCCACCTCGATTGGGACTGGACTATGGCTACACCTTC. The variable domain in full, completed from reference TRBV5-6 and TRBJ1-2, reads DAGVTQSPTHLIKTRGQQVTLRCSPKSGHDTVSWYQQALGQGPQFIFQYYEEEERQRGNFPDRFSGHQFPNYSSELNVNALLLGDSALYLCASSPPRLGLDYGYTFGSGTRLTVV.

This chain joins TRBV5-6 and TRBJ2-3, with 7 nucleotides matching TRBD2. Germline values: CDR1 SGHDT, CDR2 YYEEEE. The CDR3 loop spans 13 amino acids. Trimming removed 4 bases from V and 11 bases from J; junction bases left unmatched: 10. CDR3 sequence reads: CASSVTSDRGQYF. The CDR3 region has the DNA TGTGCCAGCAGCGTAACTAGCGACCGGGGGCAGTATTTT.

With respect to this clone: The same CDR3 also results from other DNA sequences found in this sample. The chain employs TRBV29-1 and TRBJ1-2; D gene ambiguous. CDR3 length: 9 amino acids. V dropped 6 bases and J dropped 7 bases, with 6 bases sitting between them. Germline loops: CDR1 SQVTM, CDR2 ANQGSEA. This chain's CDR3 is CSVGGGYTF. The CDR3 DNA follows: TGCAGCGTCGGAGGTGGCTACACCTTC.

The rearrangement joins TRBV4-1 to TRBJ1-1; D call uncertain. CDR1 and CDR2 (germline): MGHRA, YSYEKL. V was shortened by 1 base and J by 5 bases, with 8 bases between the two germline ends. The CDR3 length is 13 residues. This CDR3 is CASSQGPGTEAFF. The CDR3 DNA sequence: TGCGCCAGCAGCCAAGGGCCGGGGACTGAAGCTTTCTTT.

This chain connects TRBV5-6 to TRBJ1-2, with 9 bases matching TRBD1. CDR3 length: 13 residues. The trim removed 0 bases at V and 9 bases at J, leaving 3 bases unmatched. Germline CDR1 reads SGHDT; CDR2 reads YYEEEE. The CDR3 protein is CASSLDRGPSYTF. The CDR3 DNA reads TGTGCCAGCAGCTTGGACAGGGGGCCGAGCTACACCTTC.

The genes are TRBV7-9 and TRBJ2-6, with D tentatively TRBD2 (5 bases). Trimming stripped 3 bases from V and 2 bases from J, with 14 bases between. Per germline, CDR1 SEHNR and CDR2 FQNEAQ (reference sequence). This CDR3 has 17 amino acids. The CDR3 nucleotides are TGTGCCAGCAGCTTGGACTTCCGAGGGCCTGGGGCCAACGTCCTGACTTTC. The encoded protein is CASSLDFRGPGANVLTF. The whole variable domain, filled in from reference TRBV7-9 and TRBJ2-6, reads DTGVSQNPRHKITKRGQNVTFRCDPISEHNRLYWYRQTLGQGPEFLTYFQNEAQLEKSRLLSDRFSAERPKGSFSTLEIQRTEQGDSAMYLCASSLDFRGPGANVLTFGAGSRLTVL.

In nucleotides, the CDR3 is TGTGCCTGGACACTAGCGTTGGGGACCCAGTACTTC. Its translation: CAWTLALGTQYF. The chain combines TRBV30 with TRBJ2-5; 7 nucleotides align to TRBD2. The trim removed 4 bases at V and 7 bases at J, leaving 6 bases unmatched. This CDR3 region has 12 residues. Germline V gene data show CDR1 as GTSNPN and CDR2 as SVGIG (reference sequence).

As concerns this clone: The DNA is left out, because the CDR3 cannot be placed on it with certainty; the CDR3 is given as TCRdb lists it. The chain links TRBV19 to TRBJ2-1. 15 amino acids form the CDR3, both terminal residues included. Germline V lookup: CDR1 LNHDA, CDR2 SQIVND (reference sequence). The CDR3 sequence is CASSILASSGAEQFF.

The J gene is TRBJ1-6, the V gene TRBV29-1, with a possible D match to TRBD1 (5 bases). Trimming left V 7 bases short and J 8 bases short, with 18 bases between. Germline loops: CDR1 SQVTM, CDR2 ANQGSEA. This CDR3 is 14 amino acids long. CDR3 sequence (DNA): TGCAGCGGGCCTTACGGGGGAGCTGATTCACCCCTCCACTTT. Encoded protein: CSGPYGGADSPLHF.

V gene TRBV7-2 combines with J gene TRBJ2-5; D is ambiguous. Germline V lookup: CDR1 SGHTA, CDR2 FQGNSA. V lost 5 bases and J 4 bases, leaving 11 bases between the germline ends. The CDR3 contains 13 residues. CDR3 nucleotide sequence: TGTGCCAGCAGCGTCCCCTGGGGAGAGACCCAGTACTTC. Protein: CASSVPWGETQYF. Based on the CDR3 plus reference TRBV7-2 and TRBJ2-5, the full variable domain is GAGVSQSPSNKVTEKGKDVELRCDPISGHTALYWYRQSLGQGLEFLIYFQGNSAPDKSGLPSDRFSAERTGGSVSTLTIQRTQQEDSAVYLCASSVPWGETQYFGPGTRLLVL.

This clone showed up just a few times. The chain has TRBV7-9 and TRBJ1-6, with D hard to call. CDR1 and CDR2 (germline): SEHNR, FQNEAQ (reference sequence). The CDR3 length is 17 residues. V lost 1 base, J lost 8 bases, and 18 bases lay in between. This CDR3 reads CASSLDTSGQGYSPLHF. In DNA form, the CDR3 reads TGTGCCAGCAGCTTAGACACCTCTGGGCAAGGGTATTCACCCCTCCACTTT.

In DNA form, the CDR3 reads TGTGCCAGCAGTTCCCATCCCCTCCACTTT. This gives the protein CASSSHPLHF. This chain joins TRBV2 and TRBJ1-6, with D uncertain. There are 10 residues in the CDR3. Trimming cost V 5 bases and J 13 bases, with 6 bases left between them. The germline V gene encodes CDR1 SNHLY and CDR2 FYNNEI.

This clone has just a few counts. The V gene is TRBV6-6, the J gene TRBJ2-1, with D perhaps TRBD2 (5 bases). Germline CDR1 MNHNY, CDR2 SVGAGI (reference sequence). The CDR3 contains 16 residues. With 9 bases removed from V and 5 bases from J, the gap between germline ends came to 23 bases. The CDR3 region is CASTTPGLAMDNEQFF. DNA of the CDR3: TGTGCCAGTACAACCCCAGGCCTAGCAATGGACAATGAGCAGTTCTTC.

In DNA, the CDR3 is TGCAGTGCTAGAGATGGGCAGTTCTTC. Amino acid sequence: CSARDGQFF. The chain carries TRBV20-1 and TRBJ2-1, with D uncertain. Trimming took 0 bases from V and 12 from J, leaving 3 bases between them. CDR3 length: 9 amino acids. Germline loops: CDR1 DFQATT, CDR2 SNEGSKA (reference sequence).

This clone was seen a handful of times. This rearrangement joins TRBV6-5 to TRBJ2-5; no clear D. V lost 2 bases and J 4 bases, leaving 8 bases between the germline ends. CDR1 is MNHEY, CDR2 SVGAGI, per germline. The CDR3 has 13 residues. This chain's CDR3 is CASSYLVGETQYF. In DNA form, the CDR3 reads TGTGCCAGCAGTTACCTAGTAGGAGAGACCCAGTACTTC.

This clone was detected only a few times. This sequence joins TRBV2 and TRBJ1-2; D gene unclear. The V and J ends lost 6 bases and 2 bases respectively, with 4 bases between them. Germline V gene lookup returns CDR1 SNHLY and CDR2 FYNNEI. CDR3 length: 11 residues. CDR3 protein: CASRDNYGYTF. DNA of the CDR3: TGTGCCAGCAGAGACAACTATGGCTACACCTTC.

This clone was seen many times. This sequence joins TRBV7-9 and TRBJ1-2; 7 nucleotides align to TRBD1. The CDR3 has 14 residues. The V and J ends lost 5 bases and 7 bases, in that order; junction bases with no gene match: 10. Germline loops: CDR1 SEHNR, CDR2 FQNEAQ (reference sequence). DNA of the CDR3: TGTGCCAGCAGCCCCAGTCCAGGGACAGCTGGCTACACCTTC. Its protein is CASSPSPGTAGYTF.

This rearrangement joins TRBV15 to TRBJ2-7, with D perhaps given as TRBD1 or TRBD2 (5 bases each). The CDR3 is made up of 15 amino acids. V was pared by 0 bases and J by 3 bases, with 12 bases between. Germline CDR1 reads LNHNV; CDR2 reads YYDKDF (reference sequence). The DNA for the CDR3 is TGTGCCACCAGCAGAGATTGGGGACCGAACTACGAGCAGTACTTC. This sequence encodes CATSRDWGPNYEQYF.

The chain combines TRBV11-2 with TRBJ1-5; perhaps TRBD1 as D (6 bases). Germline V lookup: CDR1 SGHAT, CDR2 FQNNGV. The CDR3 spans 18 residues. V shed 1 base and J shed 0 bases, with 16 bases lying between them. The CDR3 bases are TGTGCCAGCAGCTTAGGAGACAGGTTATTGGGTAGCAATCAGCCCCAGCATTTT. This translates into CASSLGDRLLGSNQPQHF.

The gene calls are TRBV7-8 and TRBJ2-5, with D unresolved. This CDR3 is built from 15 residues. Germline V lookup: CDR1 SGHVS, CDR2 FQNEAQ. Trimming cost V 4 bases and J 5 bases, with 17 bases left between them. In nucleotides, the CDR3 is TGTGCCAGCAGCTCCTATCCGCGGATGGGGGAGACCCAGTACTTC. Translated, it gives CASSSYPRMGETQYF.

CDR3: CSVEGVGSNQPQHF. The CDR3 bases are TGCAGCGTTGAAGGGGTCGGGAGCAATCAGCCCCAGCATTTT. This chain joins TRBV29-1 and TRBJ1-5; D not certain. There are 14 residues in the CDR3. With 1 base removed from V and 1 base from J, the gap between germline ends came to 8 bases. Germline V gene lookup returns CDR1 SQVTM and CDR2 ANQGSEA.

The gene calls are TRBV4-1 and TRBJ2-1; no clear D. The CDR3 consists of 15 residues. Germline CDR1 MGHRA, CDR2 YSYEKL. The V gene lost 0 bases and the J gene lost 4 bases, with 10 bases spanning the gap. The CDR3 DNA follows: TGCGCCAGCAGCCAAGATCGGATCAGATACAATGAGCAGTTCTTC. As protein: CASSQDRIRYNEQFF.